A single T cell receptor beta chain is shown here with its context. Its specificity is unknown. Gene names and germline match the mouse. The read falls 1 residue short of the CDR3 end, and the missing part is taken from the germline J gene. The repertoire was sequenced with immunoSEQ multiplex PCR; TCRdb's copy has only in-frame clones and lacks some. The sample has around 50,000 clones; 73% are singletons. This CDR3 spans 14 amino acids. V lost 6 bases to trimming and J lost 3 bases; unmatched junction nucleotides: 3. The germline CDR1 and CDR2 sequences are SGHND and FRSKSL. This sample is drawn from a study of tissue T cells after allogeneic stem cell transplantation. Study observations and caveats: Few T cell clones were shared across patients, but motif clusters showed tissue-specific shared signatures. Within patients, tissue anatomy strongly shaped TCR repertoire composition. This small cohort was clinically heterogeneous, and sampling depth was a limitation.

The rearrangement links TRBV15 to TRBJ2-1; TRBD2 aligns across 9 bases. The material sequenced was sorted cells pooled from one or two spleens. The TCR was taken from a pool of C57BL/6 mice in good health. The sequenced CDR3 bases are TGTGCCAGCAGAGACTGGGGGATCTATGCTGAGCAGTTC. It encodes CASRDWGIYAEQF. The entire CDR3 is CASRDWGIYAEQFF.